This TCR beta chain was documented in a study of shared clonotypes between healthy human individuals. The germline CDR1 and CDR2 sequences are SGDLS and YYNGEE. With 0 bases clipped from V and 5 bases from J, the junction kept 3 bases outside the gene matches. This CDR3 has 16 amino acids. Each of the donors was a healthy adult who was HIV-negative and had not had a recent acute infection or vaccination. Replicate sorted-subset PCRs were loaded with 150 to 250 ng DNA, approximately 31,000 T cell genomes. Measured with immunoSEQ multiplex PCR; TCRdb has only the in-frame clones, and not every one. Of more than 900,000 clones listed, roughly 74% were seen once; the top ten hold 0.5% to 0.65%. About this clone: Its specificity is unknown.

Points from the study as a whole: In a handful of donors, around 4.8% of naive CD4 clonotypes appeared in common.

The receptor's source is a man aged 18 to 30 in good health. Some clones in this sample may be carry-over from other donors' samples. Sample: memory CD4+ T cells from PBMCs. Noted subset: CD45RA-negative fraction. This chain uses TRBV9 with TRBJ2-3, with 13 bases lining up with TRBD2. The CDR3 here is CASSVGTSGSQDTQYF. CDR3 nucleotides: TGTGCCAGCAGCGTAGGGACTAGCGGGAGTCAAGATACGCAGTATTTT.